A single sample gave rise to the 21 T cell receptor beta chains below, sequenced in a study of persistence of HIV-infected CD4 T cells. Overlapping HIV-1 Gag 15-mer peptides at 0.85 to 1 ug per peptide per mL were used. Sorted nonresponding memory CD4+ T cells were CD40L-negative, CD69-negative, CD45RO-high. Sequencing used immunoSEQ version 4 in survey mode. Assay: immunoSEQ multiplex PCR; the TCRdb copy retains only in-frame clones and omits some. The table has 35,000 to 45,000 clones, more than 70% seen once; the top ten hold 4.5% to 6%. No antigens are known for them. Here the sequenced sample was cultured CD4+ T cells from PBMCs, taken from a patient who received antiretroviral therapy. The receptors here all came from an adult with HIV. The donor label of this sample is uncertain.

This clone was detected only a few times. The rearrangement joins TRBV19 to TRBJ1-5; 7 bases are shared with TRBD1. V lost 6 bases and J lost 1; bases outside the gene matches: 3. The CDR3 sequence is 14 residues long. CDR1 LNHDA and CDR2 SQIVND come from the germline V gene (reference sequence). The CDR3 nucleotides are TGTGCCAGTAGATCGACAGGGAGCAATCAGCCCCAGCATTTT. It yields the protein CASRSTGSNQPQHF.

CDR3 amino acids: CASTLRGVSGANVLTF. CDR3 nucleotide sequence: TGTGCCAGCACCCTCAGGGGAGTCTCTGGGGCCAACGTCCTGACTTTC. The rearrangement joins TRBV2 to TRBJ2-6, with D perhaps TRBD1 (6 bases). The germline V and J ends were trimmed by 7 bases and 0 bases, with 13 bases remaining between them. The CDR3 totals 16 residues. Germline-derived CDR1 and CDR2 are SNHLY and FYNNEI. The full variable domain, completed using reference TRBV2 and TRBJ2-6, is EPEVTQTPSHQVTQMGQEVILRCVPISNHLYFYWYRQILGQKVEFLVSFYNNEISEKSEIFDDQFSVERPDGSNFTLKIRSTKLEDSAMYFCASTLRGVSGANVLTFGAGSRLTVL.

The V call is TRBV28, the J call TRBJ2-3; no clear D. CDR1 MDHEN and CDR2 SYDVKM come from the germline V gene. The CDR3 is 12 residues long. The V gene lost 3 bases and the J gene lost 8 bases, with 9 bases spanning the gap. In DNA form, the CDR3 reads TGTGCCAGCAGTTTTCTGGGCCCTACGCAGTATTTT. It translates to CASSFLGPTQYF.

The rearrangement uses TRBV25-1 and TRBJ2-3, with D perhaps matching TRBD1 or TRBD2 (5 bases each). Trimming pared 5 bases from V and 0 bases from J, leaving 9 bases between. CDR1 is MGHDK and CDR2 is SYGVNS in the germline V gene. This CDR3 contains 14 residues. The CDR3 reads CASSTGGSTDTQYF. The CDR3 DNA reads TGTGCCAGCAGTACTGGGGGAAGCACAGATACGCAGTATTTT.

The rearrangement joins TRBV21-1 to TRBJ2-6; the D call in the table, TRBD2, was not verified against the DNA. TRBV21-1 is a known pseudogene. This CDR3 comprises 17 residues. The CDR3 is CASPHGGQVPGANVLTF. In nucleotides, the CDR3 is TGTGCCAGCCCTCACGGGGGGCAGGTCCCTGGGGCCAACGTCCTGACTTTC.

The V and J genes are TRBV6-1 and TRBJ2-1; 11 positions match TRBD1. With 1 base clipped from V and 5 bases from J, the junction kept 7 bases outside the gene matches. Germline V CDR1 and CDR2: MNHNS, SASEGT. The CDR3 is 17 amino acids. CDR3 DNA sequence: TGTGCCAGCAGTGAAGTTTGGACAGGGGGCCCGAACAATGAGCAGTTCTTC. Amino acids: CASSEVWTGGPNNEQFF.

The chain recombines TRBV5-1 with TRBJ2-7; the match to TRBD1 covers 10 bases. Germline V gene lookup returns CDR1 SGHRS and CDR2 YFSETQ. The trim removed 3 bases at V and 2 bases at J, leaving 5 bases unmatched. The CDR3 spans 15 residues. The CDR3 loop is CASSSPGQGTYEQYF. The CDR3 bases are TGCGCCAGCAGCTCTCCGGGACAGGGGACCTACGAGCAGTACTTC.

The chain has TRBV19 and TRBJ2-2; TRBD1 agrees at 8 bases. CDR1 and CDR2 (germline): LNHDA, SQIVND (reference sequence). CDR3 length: 15 residues. After removal of 9 bases from V and 3 bases from J, the junction contained 9 bases not matched to a gene. CDR3 bases: TGTGCCAGCCGGACAGGGAGACTTGACACCGGGGAGCTGTTTTTT. It yields the protein CASRTGRLDTGELFF.

V gene TRBV2 combines with J gene TRBJ2-3; TRBD1 is a possible D gene (5 bases). V was clipped by 5 bases and J by 4 bases, with 7 bases between them. The germline V gene has CDR1 SNHLY and CDR2 FYNNEI. The CDR3 consists of 12 residues. As DNA, the CDR3 is TGTGCCAGCAGTCCAGGGCCAGATACGCAGTATTTT. Amino acid sequence: CASSPGPDTQYF.

The V and J genes are TRBV7-9 and TRBJ1-3; no firm D call. Trimming shortened V by 4 bases and J by 0 bases, and 10 bases separated the two germline ends. The CDR3 runs to 15 residues. Germline V CDR1 and CDR2: SEHNR, FQNEAQ (reference sequence). This CDR3 is CASSYVGLSGNTIYF. The CDR3 DNA follows: TGTGCCAGCAGCTATGTGGGCCTCTCTGGAAACACCATATATTTT.

The genes are TRBV5-8 and TRBJ1-5, with D perhaps TRBD1 (5 bases). The CDR3 is 15 amino acids. Trimming stripped 2 bases from V and 5 bases from J, with 14 bases between. Germline lookup yields CDR1 SGHTS and CDR2 YDEGEE. In DNA form, the CDR3 reads TGTGCCAGCAGCTTTTACGGAGGGGCCCATCAGCCCCAGCATTTT. This sequence encodes CASSFYGGAHQPQHF.

The chain uses TRBV18 and TRBJ2-2; 8 nucleotides agree with TRBD2. The CDR3 totals 15 residues. CDR1 and CDR2 from the germline V gene are KGHSH and LQKENI. Trimming took 4 bases from V and 7 from J; bases not matched to a gene: 8. CDR3 residues: CASSLGLASGGELFF. In nucleotides, the CDR3 is TGTGCCAGCTCACTCGGACTAGCCAGCGGCGGGGAGCTGTTTTTT.

This rearrangement joins TRBV6-5 to TRBJ1-5; 7 nucleotides align to TRBD1. Germline CDR1 MNHEY, CDR2 SVGAGI. Trimming took 6 bases from V and 0 from J; bases not matched to a gene: 5. The CDR3 sequence is 15 residues long. CDR3 amino acids: CASRVGQNSNQPQHF. DNA of the CDR3: TGTGCCAGCAGGGTGGGACAGAATAGCAATCAGCCCCAGCATTTT.

The chain carries TRBV4-2 and TRBJ2-3; 9 bases are shared with TRBD2. Germline loops: CDR1 LGHNA, CDR2 YNFKEQ. Trimming at V came to 10 bases and at J to 2 bases, leaving 13 bases not matched to a gene. This CDR3 is built from 16 residues. In DNA, the CDR3 is TGTGCCACCGGAAAGCGGGGGGAACTGGACACAGATACGCAGTATTTT. Translation: CATGKRGELDTDTQYF.

The V and J genes are TRBV5-5 and TRBJ2-7; a weak D match, TRBD1 (7 bases). Germline values: CDR1 SGHKS, CDR2 YYEKEE (reference sequence). There are 14 residues in the CDR3. V was shortened by 0 bases and J by 4 bases, with 11 bases between the two germline ends. CDR3 nucleotide sequence: TGTGCCAGCAGCTTGGGGAGGGGGCTTTACGAGCAGTACTTC. It encodes CASSLGRGLYEQYF.

The V call is TRBV5-4, the J call TRBJ1-2, with 8 bases fitting TRBD1. The CDR3 runs 13 residues. After removal of 4 bases from V and 8 bases from J, the junction contained 7 bases not matched to a gene. The germline CDR1 and CDR2 sequences are SGHNT and YYREEE (reference sequence). CDR3 residues: CASSTSGGRGYTF. The DNA for the CDR3 is TGTGCCAGCAGCACCTCAGGGGGCCGGGGCTACACCTTC.

The V call is TRBV5-1, the J call TRBJ2-3; the match to TRBD2 covers 11 bases. V shed 0 bases, J shed 5 bases, and the junction held 5 bases outside the gene matches. The CDR3 runs to 16 residues. CDR1 and CDR2 (germline): SGHRS, YFSETQ. In DNA, the CDR3 is TGCGCCAGCAGCTTGGGACTAGCGGGGCCGGGAGATACGCAGTATTTT. Encoded protein: CASSLGLAGPGDTQYF.

The genes are TRBV19 and TRBJ2-1; D is possibly TRBD1 or TRBD2 (5 bases each). From germline, CDR1 is LNHDA and CDR2 SQIVND (reference sequence). CDR3 size: 15 residues. Trimming took off 4 bases at V and 8 bases at J, with 18 bases between the two ends. CDR3 bases: TGTGCCAGTAGTAACGGGGCGATTTTGAGCGATGAGCAGTTCTTC. Amino acid sequence: CASSNGAILSDEQFF. The full variable domain, rest sourced from reference TRBV19 and TRBJ2-1, is DGGITQSPKYLFRKEGQNVTLSCEQNLNHDAMYWYRQDPGQGLRLIYYSQIVNDFQKGDIAEGYSVSREKKESFPLTVTSAQKNPTAFYLCASSNGAILSDEQFFGPGTRLTVL.

V is TRBV2 and J is TRBJ1-5, with D perhaps TRBD1 (5 bases). Trimming removed 4 bases at V and 0 bases at J, with 13 bases between. The CDR3 covers 16 residues. Per the germline V gene, CDR1 is SNHLY and CDR2 is FYNNEI. The CDR3 sequence: CASSVRGRNSNQPQHF. The CDR3, as DNA: TGTGCCAGCAGTGTACGGGGCCGAAATAGCAATCAGCCCCAGCATTTT.

The chain is built from TRBV7-3 and TRBJ2-2; 11 positions agree with TRBD2. Germline CDR1 and CDR2: SGHTA and FQGTGA. The CDR3 is 15 amino acids. V lost 2 bases, J lost 4 bases, and 0 bases stayed unmatched. The CDR3 protein is CASSLLAGGTGELFF. The CDR3 DNA reads as TGTGCCAGCAGCTTACTAGCGGGGGGCACCGGGGAGCTGTTTTTT. Filled out from reference TRBV7-3 and TRBJ2-2, the complete variable domain reads GAGVSQTPSNKVTEKGKYVELRCDPISGHTALYWYRQSLGQGPEFLIYFQGTGAADDSGLPNDRFFAVRPEGSVSTLKIQRTERGDSAVYLCASSLLAGGTGELFFGEGSRLTVL.

CDR3 nucleotide sequence: TGTGCCAGCAGCCAAGCCTCAGCAGTCTACGAGCAGTACTTC. Its translation: CASSQASAVYEQYF. The chain employs TRBV3-1 (or the pseudogene TRBV3-2) and TRBJ2-7; D not resolved. The V gene's germline CDR1 is LGHDT and CDR2 YNNKEL (reference sequence). V shed 1 base and J shed 3 bases, with 10 bases lying between them. This CDR3 has 14 residues.